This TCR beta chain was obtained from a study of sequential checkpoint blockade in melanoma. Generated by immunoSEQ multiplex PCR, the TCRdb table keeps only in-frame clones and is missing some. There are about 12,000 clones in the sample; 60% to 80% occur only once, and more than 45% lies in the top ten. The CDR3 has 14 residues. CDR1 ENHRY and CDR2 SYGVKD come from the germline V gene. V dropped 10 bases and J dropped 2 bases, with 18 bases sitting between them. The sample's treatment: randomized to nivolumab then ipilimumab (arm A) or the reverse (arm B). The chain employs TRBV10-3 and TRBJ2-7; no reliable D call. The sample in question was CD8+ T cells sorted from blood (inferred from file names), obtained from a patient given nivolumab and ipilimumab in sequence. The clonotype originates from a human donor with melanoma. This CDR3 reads CATLAQTEAYEQYF. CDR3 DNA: TGTGCCACACTCGCCCAAACAGAAGCCTACGAGCAGTACTTC.